This TCR beta chain originates from a study of cytomegalovirus exposure and HLA in healthy donors. The study, taken as a whole, reports: After further analysis at a later stage, 16,951 TCR beta sequences were associated with HLA alleles at 0.05 false discovery rate. Differences between HLA loci emerged in a later analysis of TCR association rates, with DRB1 most and HLA-C fewest.

Both 60 Vbeta primers and 13 Jbeta primers went into the PCR. Repertoires were generated with immunoSEQ multiplex PCR, while TCRdb's copy carries only in-frame clones and drops some. Here the sample spans under 150,000 clones, around 70% being singletons. Trimming cost V 5 bases and J 11 bases, with 7 bases left between them. This CDR3 has 11 amino acids. CDR1 and CDR2 from the germline V gene are SGHTA and FQGNSA. Comment on this clone: Its antigen remains unknown.

The source is an older woman in good health and CMV-seropositive. V is TRBV7-2 and J is TRBJ1-6; the D is unclear. The sequencing input was PBMCs. The CDR3: CASSLGTPLHF. As DNA, the CDR3 is TGTGCCAGCAGCCTCGGGACACCCCTCCACTTT.